The 6 T cell receptor beta chains below all came from one sample that was sequenced in a study of metastatic and nonmetastatic thyroid tumors. TCRdb re-clonotyped the PCR reads through MiXCR. The table includes roughly 5,500 clones, roughly 35% detected once. None of the patients had undergone any treatment ahead of thyroid surgery. The sequencing input was tumor tissue. The source of these receptors is a male donor with papillary thyroid cancer or a benign thyroid nodule (not recorded which). Some clones in this sample may be carry-over from other donors' samples.

V usage is TRBV4-1 and J usage is TRBJ1-2; D unclear. V dropped 4 bases and J dropped 2 bases, with 8 bases sitting between them. This CDR3 is built from 13 residues. The germline V gene has CDR1 MGHRA and CDR2 YSYEKL. This CDR3 is CASSRDGNYGYTF. CDR3 nucleotide sequence: TGCGCCAGCAGCCGCGACGGAAACTATGGCTACACCTTC.

V gene TRBV5-6 combines with J gene TRBJ2-5, with 10 bases lining up with TRBD2. CDR3 length equals 15 residues. Germline assignment: CDR1 SGHDT and CDR2 YYEEEE. Trimming took 2 bases from V and 3 from J; bases not matched to a gene: 4. The CDR3 nucleotides read TGTGCCAGCAGCTTCACACTAGCGGGAAAAGAGACCCAGTACTTC. Translation gives CASSFTLAGKETQYF.

The CDR3 region is CASSIDRGRGYGYTF. For the CDR3, the DNA is TGTGCCAGTAGTATAGACAGGGGGCGCGGCTATGGCTACACCTTC. The chain recombines TRBV19 with TRBJ1-2; 8 bases align to TRBD1. The trim removed 0 bases at V and 4 bases at J, leaving 4 bases unmatched. CDR3 length: 15 residues. The germline CDR1 and CDR2 sequences are LNHDA and SQIVND (reference sequence).

The rearrangement links TRBV20-1 to TRBJ2-3, with D perhaps matching TRBD2 (6 bases). This CDR3 spans 14 amino acids. Germline V lookup: CDR1 DFQATT, CDR2 SNEGSKA (reference sequence). V was cut by 2 bases and J by 1 base, with 10 bases left in between. CDR3 sequence: CSARLGTGTDTQYF. Here the CDR3 DNA reads TGCAGTGCTAGACTCGGGACTGGCACAGATACGCAGTATTTT.

The V gene is TRBV10-3, the J gene TRBJ1-4, with D possibly matching TRBD1 (6 bases). The V gene lost 3 bases and the J gene lost 6 bases, with 11 bases spanning the gap. The CDR3 has 14 residues. Per germline, CDR1 ENHRY and CDR2 SYGVKD. CDR3 amino acids: CAISDRGGDEKLFF. CDR3 sequence (DNA): TGTGCCATCAGTGACAGGGGAGGGGATGAAAAACTGTTTTTT.

This clone showed up just a few times. The rearrangement uses TRBV30 and TRBJ1-4, with TRBD1 identical over 9 bases. This CDR3 is built from 13 residues. V was clipped by 3 bases and J by 11 bases; unmatched bases: 7. The germline CDR1 and CDR2 sequences are GTSNPN and SVGIG (reference sequence). CDR3 amino acids: CAWSADRGGKLFF. The CDR3 DNA follows: TGTGCCTGGAGCGCGGACAGGGGAGGGAAACTGTTTTTT.